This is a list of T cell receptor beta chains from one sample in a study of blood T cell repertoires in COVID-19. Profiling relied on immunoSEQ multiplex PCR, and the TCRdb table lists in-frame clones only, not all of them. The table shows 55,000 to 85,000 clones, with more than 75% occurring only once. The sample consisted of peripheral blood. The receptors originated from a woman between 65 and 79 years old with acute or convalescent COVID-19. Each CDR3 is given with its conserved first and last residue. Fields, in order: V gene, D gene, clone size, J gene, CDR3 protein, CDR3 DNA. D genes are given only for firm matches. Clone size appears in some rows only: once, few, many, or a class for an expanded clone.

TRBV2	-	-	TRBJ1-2	CASTPSGGYTF	TGTGCCAGCACCCCCTCGGGTGGCTACACCTTC
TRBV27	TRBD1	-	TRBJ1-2	CASSFMTGGGYTF	TGTGCCAGCAGTTTCATGACAGGGGGTGGCTACACCTTC
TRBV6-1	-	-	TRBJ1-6	CASSEVAWDSPLHF	TGTGCCAGCAGTGAAGTAGCGTGGGATTCACCCCTCCACTTT
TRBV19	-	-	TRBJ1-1	CASGWQGGVEAFF	TGTGCCAGTGGTTGGCAGGGAGGGGTTGAAGCTTTCTTT
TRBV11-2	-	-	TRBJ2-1	CASSLYQGPLGSYNEQFF	TGTGCCAGCAGCTTATACCAGGGTCCCTTGGGATCCTACAATGAGCAGTTCTTC
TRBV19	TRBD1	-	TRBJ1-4	CASSTEIGTGNEKLFF	TGTGCCAGTAGTACGGAAATCGGGACAGGGAATGAAAAACTGTTTTTT
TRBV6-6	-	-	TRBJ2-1	CASSLGGEQFF	TGTGCCAGCAGTTTAGGGGGTGAGCAGTTCTTC
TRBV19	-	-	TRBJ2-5	CASSTSYGRETQYF	TGTGCCAGTAGCACGTCGTACGGGAGAGAGACCCAGTACTTC
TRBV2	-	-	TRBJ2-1	CASSEIGQSYNEQFF	TGTGCCAGCAGTGAGATTGGACAATCCTACAATGAGCAGTTCTTC
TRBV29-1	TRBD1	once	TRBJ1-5	CSVADRDNQPQHF	TGCAGCGTTGCGGACAGGGATAATCAGCCCCAGCATTTT
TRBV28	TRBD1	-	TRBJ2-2	CASSLATGGYTGELFF	TGTGCCAGCAGCTTAGCGACAGGGGGGTACACCGGGGAGCTGTTTTTT
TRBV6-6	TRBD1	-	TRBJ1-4	CASGPGQLNEKLFF	TGTGCCAGCGGTCCGGGACAGCTTAATGAAAAACTGTTTTTT
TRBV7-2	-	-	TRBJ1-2	CASSSRQTPNYGYTF	TGTGCCAGCAGCTCCAGACAGACCCCTAACTATGGCTACACCTTC
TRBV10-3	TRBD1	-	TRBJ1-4	CAISEGPQGASREKLFF	TGTGCCATCAGTGAGGGCCCACAGGGGGCCTCTCGGGAAAAACTGTTTTTT
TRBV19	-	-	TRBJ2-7	CASSSTGTPEQYF	TGTGCCAGTAGTTCCACCGGGACACCCGAGCAGTACTTC
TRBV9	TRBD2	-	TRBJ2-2	CASSNLLAGTIPGELFF	TGTGCCAGCAGCAATCTACTAGCGGGAACGATACCCGGGGAGCTGTTTTTT
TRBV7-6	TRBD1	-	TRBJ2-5	CASSLRTGHQETQYF	TGTGCCAGCAGCCTCCGGACAGGGCACCAAGAGACCCAGTACTTC
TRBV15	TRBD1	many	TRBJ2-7	CATSRDLQGAWEYF	TGTGCCACCAGCAGAGATCTCCAGGGGGCGTGGGAGTACTTC
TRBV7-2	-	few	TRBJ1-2	CASSLGSSSYTF	TGTGCCAGCAGCTTAGGTAGCAGCAGCTACACCTTC
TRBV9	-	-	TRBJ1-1	CASSAAGGATEAFF	TGTGCCAGCAGCGCCGCCGGCGGGGCCACTGAAGCTTTCTTT
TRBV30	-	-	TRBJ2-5	CAWSVRGSRQETQYF	TGTGCCTGGAGTGTCAGAGGGAGCCGCCAAGAGACCCAGTACTTC
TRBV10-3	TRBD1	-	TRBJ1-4	CASGTGQNEKLFF	TGTGCCTCCGGGACAGGGCAAAATGAAAAACTGTTTTTT
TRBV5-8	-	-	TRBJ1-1	CASSLFRGYEMNTEAFF	TGTGCCAGCAGCTTGTTTCGCGGGTATGAAATGAACACTGAAGCTTTCTTT
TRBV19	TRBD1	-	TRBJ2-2	CASRTGGGDTGELFF	TGTGCCAGTAGAACAGGGGGCGGTGACACCGGGGAGCTGTTTTTT
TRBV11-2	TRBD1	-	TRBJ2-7	CASSGGTGNYEQYF	TGTGCCAGCAGCGGGGGGACAGGTAACTACGAGCAGTACTTC
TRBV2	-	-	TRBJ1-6	CASMRGPGRGGGSPLHF	TGTGCCAGCATGCGCGGTCCGGGCAGGGGCGGGGGTTCACCCCTCCACTTT
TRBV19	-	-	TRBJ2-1	CASSPYRRVSDEQFF	TGTGCCAGTAGTCCTTATAGGCGGGTAAGCGATGAGCAGTTCTTC
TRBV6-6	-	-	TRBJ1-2	CAIANMNSNYGYTF	TGTGCCATCGCCAACATGAATTCAAACTATGGCTACACCTTC
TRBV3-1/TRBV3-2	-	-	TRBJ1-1	CASSQVGGVGNTEAFF	TGTGCCAGCAGCCAAGTAGGAGGGGTCGGGAACACTGAAGCTTTCTTT
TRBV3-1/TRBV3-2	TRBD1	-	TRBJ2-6	CASSPPGTGGLSGANVLTF	TGTGCCAGCAGCCCACCCGGGACAGGGGGCCTCTCTGGGGCCAACGTCCTGACTTTC
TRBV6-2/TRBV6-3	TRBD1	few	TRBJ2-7	CASSNTKGARRDEQYF	TGTGCCAGCAGCAATACCAAGGGGGCGCGAAGGGACGAGCAGTACTTC
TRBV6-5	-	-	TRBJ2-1	CASSLYNEQFF	TGTGCCAGCAGCCTTTACAATGAGCAGTTCTTC
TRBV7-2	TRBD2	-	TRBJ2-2	CASSLAGLAIPNTGELFF	TGTGCCAGCAGCTTAGCGGGACTAGCAATACCGAACACCGGGGAGCTGTTTTTT
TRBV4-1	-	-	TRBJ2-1	CASSQDTDSYNEQFF	TGCGCCAGCAGCCAAGACACTGACTCCTACAATGAGCAGTTCTTC
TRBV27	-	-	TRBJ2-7	CASSFQGPQGEQYF	TGTGCCAGCAGTTTCCAAGGACCGCAGGGGGAGCAGTACTTC
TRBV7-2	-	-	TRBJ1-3	CASSLAIGNTIYF	TGTGCCAGCAGCTTAGCCATTGGAAACACCATATATTTT
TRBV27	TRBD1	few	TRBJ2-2	CASSKTGAGELFF	TGTGCCAGCAGTAAAACAGGGGCGGGGGAGCTGTTTTTT
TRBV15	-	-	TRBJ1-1	CATSRVPRTEAFF	TGTGCCACCAGCAGAGTCCCGCGCACTGAAGCTTTCTTT
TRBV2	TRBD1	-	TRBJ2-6	CASANRGRGANVLTF	TGTGCCAGCGCAAACAGGGGGCGTGGGGCCAACGTCCTGACTTTC
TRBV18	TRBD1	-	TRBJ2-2	CASSPGQGRDTGELFF	TGTGCCAGCTCACCTGGACAGGGGCGAGACACCGGGGAGCTGTTTTTT
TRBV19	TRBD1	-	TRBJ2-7	CASSTTGDTYEQYF	TGTGCCAGTAGTACGACAGGGGACACCTACGAGCAGTACTTC
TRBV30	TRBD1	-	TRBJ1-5	CAWDRGSNQPQHF	TGTGCCTGGGACAGGGGTAGCAATCAGCCCCAGCATTTT
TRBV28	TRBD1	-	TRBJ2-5	CASSFQGTDRETQYF	TGTGCCAGCAGTTTTCAGGGGACAGATCGGGAGACCCAGTACTTC
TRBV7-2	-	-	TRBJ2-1	CASSLEVSLPPTSYNEQFF	TGTGCCAGCAGCTTAGAAGTATCTCTACCGCCTACCTCCTACAATGAGCAGTTCTTC
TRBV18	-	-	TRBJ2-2	CASSRAGHSTGELFF	TGTGCCAGCTCACGGGCAGGACATAGCACCGGGGAGCTGTTTTTT